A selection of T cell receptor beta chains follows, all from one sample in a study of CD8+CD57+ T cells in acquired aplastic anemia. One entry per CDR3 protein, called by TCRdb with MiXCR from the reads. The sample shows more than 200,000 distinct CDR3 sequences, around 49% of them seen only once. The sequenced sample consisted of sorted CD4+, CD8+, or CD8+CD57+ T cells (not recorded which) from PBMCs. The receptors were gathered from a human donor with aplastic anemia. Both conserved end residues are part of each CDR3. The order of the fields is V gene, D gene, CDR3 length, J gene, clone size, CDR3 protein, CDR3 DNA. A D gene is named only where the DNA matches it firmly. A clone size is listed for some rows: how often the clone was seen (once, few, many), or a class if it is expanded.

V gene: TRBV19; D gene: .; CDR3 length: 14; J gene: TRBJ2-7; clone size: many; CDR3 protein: CASSIGREDYEQYF; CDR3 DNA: TGTGCCAGTAGTATAGGCAGGGAGGACTACGAGCAGTACTTC
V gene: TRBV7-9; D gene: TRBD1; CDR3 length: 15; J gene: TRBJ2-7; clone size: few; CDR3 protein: CASSLPPGQFDEQYF; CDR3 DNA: TGTGCCAGCAGCCTACCCCCGGGACAGTTCGACGAGCAGTACTTC
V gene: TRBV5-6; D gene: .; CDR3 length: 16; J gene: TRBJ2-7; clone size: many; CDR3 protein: CASSQDPRTRNFEQYF; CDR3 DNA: TGTGCCAGCAGCCAGGACCCGCGGACACGAAATTTCGAGCAGTACTTC
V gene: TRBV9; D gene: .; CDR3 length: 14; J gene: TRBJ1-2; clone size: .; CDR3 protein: CASSVSPEFYGYTF; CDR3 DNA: TGTGCCAGCAGCGTCTCACCCGAATTCTATGGCTACACCTTC
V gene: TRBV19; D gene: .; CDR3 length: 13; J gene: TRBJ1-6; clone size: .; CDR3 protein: CASAADWDSPLHF; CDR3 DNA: TGTGCCAGTGCCGCCGATTGGGATTCACCCCTCCACTTT
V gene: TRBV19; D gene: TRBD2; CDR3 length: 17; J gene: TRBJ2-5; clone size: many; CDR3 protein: CASSIGATSGGQETQYF; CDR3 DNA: TGTGCCAGTAGTATAGGGGCGACTAGCGGGGGACAAGAGACCCAGTACTTC
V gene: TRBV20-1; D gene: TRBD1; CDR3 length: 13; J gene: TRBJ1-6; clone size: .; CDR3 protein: CSAWDSPNSPLHF; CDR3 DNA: TGCAGTGCTTGGGACAGTCCTAATTCACCCCTCCACTTT
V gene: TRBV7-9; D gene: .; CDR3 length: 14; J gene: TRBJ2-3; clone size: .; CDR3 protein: CASSTTGKHNEQYF; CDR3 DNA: TGTGCCAGCAGCACAACAGGGAAGCACAATGAGCAGTATTTT
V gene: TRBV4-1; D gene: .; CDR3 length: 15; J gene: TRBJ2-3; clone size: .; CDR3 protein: CASSPGTSLTDTQYF; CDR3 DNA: TGCGCCAGCAGCCCCGGGACGTCCCTTACAGATACGCAGTATTTT
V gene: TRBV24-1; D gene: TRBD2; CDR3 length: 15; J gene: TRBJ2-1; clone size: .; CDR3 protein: CATSSPGLAYNEQFF; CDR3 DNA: TGTGCCACCAGTAGTCCGGGACTAGCCTACAATGAGCAGTTCTTC
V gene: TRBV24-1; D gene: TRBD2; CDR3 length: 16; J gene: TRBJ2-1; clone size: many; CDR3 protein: CATSDPTSGGADEQFF; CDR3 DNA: TGTGCCACCAGTGATCCGACTAGCGGGGGGGCCGATGAGCAGTTCTTC
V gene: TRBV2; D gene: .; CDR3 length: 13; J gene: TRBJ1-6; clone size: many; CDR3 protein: CATTTGFNSPLHF; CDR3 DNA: TGTGCCACCACGACGGGTTTTAATTCACCCCTCCACTTT
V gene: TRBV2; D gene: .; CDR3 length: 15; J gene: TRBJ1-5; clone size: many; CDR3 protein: CASGRSGDSNQPQHF; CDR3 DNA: TGTGCCAGCGGCCGATCTGGCGATAGCAATCAGCCCCAGCATTTT
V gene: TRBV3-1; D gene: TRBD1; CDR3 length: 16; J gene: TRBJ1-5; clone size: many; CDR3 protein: CASSDRTGLSNQPQHF; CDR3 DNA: TGTGCCAGCAGCGACAGGACAGGGTTGTCCAATCAGCCCCAGCATTTT
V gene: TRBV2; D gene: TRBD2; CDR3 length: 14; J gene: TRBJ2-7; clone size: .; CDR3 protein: CASSSLTSGGSRMF; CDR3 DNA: TGTGCCAGCAGTTCCTTGACTAGCGGGGGATCAAGAATGTTC
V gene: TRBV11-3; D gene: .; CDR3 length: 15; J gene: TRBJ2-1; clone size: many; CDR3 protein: CASSSGGLRGNEQFF; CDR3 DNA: TGTGCCAGCAGTTCGGGCGGCCTCCGGGGCAATGAGCAGTTCTTC
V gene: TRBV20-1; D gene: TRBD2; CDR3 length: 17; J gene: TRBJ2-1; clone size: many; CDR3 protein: CSARESTSGSFYNEQFF; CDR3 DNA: TGCAGTGCTAGAGAATCAACTAGCGGGTCCTTTTACAATGAGCAGTTCTTC
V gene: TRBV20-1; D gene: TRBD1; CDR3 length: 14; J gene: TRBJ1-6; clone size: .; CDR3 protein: CSATDRGNNSPLHF; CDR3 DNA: TGCAGTGCCACGGACAGGGGGAATAATTCACCCCTCCACTTT
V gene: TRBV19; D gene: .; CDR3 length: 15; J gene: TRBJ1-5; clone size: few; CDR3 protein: CASSMGVEGNQPQHF; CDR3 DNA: TGTGCCAGTAGTATGGGCGTTGAGGGCAATCAGCCCCAGCATTTT
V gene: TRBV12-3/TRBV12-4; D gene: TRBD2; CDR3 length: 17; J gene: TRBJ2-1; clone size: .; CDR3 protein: CASSPPPGLAGEDEQFF; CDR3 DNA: TGTGCCAGCAGCCCCCCTCCCGGCCTAGCGGGAGAAGATGAGCAGTTCTTC
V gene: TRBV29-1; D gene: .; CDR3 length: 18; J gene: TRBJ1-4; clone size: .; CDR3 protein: CSVAGCASKVGQIEKLFF; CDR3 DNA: TGCAGCGTTGCAGGGTGTGCCAGCAAAGTTGGACAGATTGAAAAACTGTTTTTT
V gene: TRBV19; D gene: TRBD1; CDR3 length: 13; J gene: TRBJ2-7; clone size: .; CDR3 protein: CASSRNRGYEQYF; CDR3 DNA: TGTGCCAGTAGTAGGAACAGGGGGTACGAGCAGTACTTC
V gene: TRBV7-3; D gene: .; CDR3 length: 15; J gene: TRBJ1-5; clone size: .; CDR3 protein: CASSSPEQGRGTQHF; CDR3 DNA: TGTGCCAGCAGCTCACCAGAACAGGGAAGAGGGACCCAGCATTTT
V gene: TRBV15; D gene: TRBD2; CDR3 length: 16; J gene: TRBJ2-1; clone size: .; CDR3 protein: CATSSRTSGGMNEQFF; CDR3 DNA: TGTGCCACCAGCAGCCGGACTAGCGGGGGTATGAATGAGCAGTTCTTC
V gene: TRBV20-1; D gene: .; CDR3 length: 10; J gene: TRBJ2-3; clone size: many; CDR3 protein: CSAWTVTQYF; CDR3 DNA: TGCAGTGCTTGGACCGTTACGCAGTATTTT
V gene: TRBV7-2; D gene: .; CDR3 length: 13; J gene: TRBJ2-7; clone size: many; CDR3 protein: CASNRRQDDEQYF; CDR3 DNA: TGTGCCAGCAACCGGAGACAGGACGACGAGCAGTACTTC
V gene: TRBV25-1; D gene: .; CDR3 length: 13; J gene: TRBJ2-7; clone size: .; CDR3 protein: CASSEYTEYEQYF; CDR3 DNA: TGTGCCAGCAGTGAATATACCGAGTACGAGCAGTACTTC
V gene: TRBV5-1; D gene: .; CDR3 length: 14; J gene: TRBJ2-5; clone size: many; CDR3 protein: CASSLVSGQETQYF; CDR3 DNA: TGCGCCAGCAGCTTGGTGTCAGGCCAAGAGACCCAGTACTTC
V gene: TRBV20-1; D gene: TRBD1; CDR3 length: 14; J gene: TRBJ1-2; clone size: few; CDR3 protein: CSASGTGLNYGYTF; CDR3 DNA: TGCAGTGCTAGTGGGACAGGGCTTAACTATGGCTACACCTTC
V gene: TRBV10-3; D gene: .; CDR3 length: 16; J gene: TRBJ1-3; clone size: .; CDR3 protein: CAISESTTKGSNTIYF; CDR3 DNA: TGTGCCATCAGTGAGTCCACCACGAAGGGGTCGAACACCATATATTTT
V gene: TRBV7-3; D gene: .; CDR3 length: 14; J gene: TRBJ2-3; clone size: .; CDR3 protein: CASSLSGAGDTQYF; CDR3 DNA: TGTGCCAGCAGCTTATCGGGGGCAGGGGATACGCAGTATTTT
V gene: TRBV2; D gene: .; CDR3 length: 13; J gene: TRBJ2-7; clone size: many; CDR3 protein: CASKTDGGYEQYF; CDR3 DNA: TGTGCCAGCAAGACGGACGGTGGATACGAGCAGTACTTC
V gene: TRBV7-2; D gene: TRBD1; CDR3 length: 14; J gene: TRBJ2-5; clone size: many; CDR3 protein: CASSQGQIQETQYF; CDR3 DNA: TGTGCCAGCAGCCAGGGACAGATACAAGAGACCCAGTACTTC
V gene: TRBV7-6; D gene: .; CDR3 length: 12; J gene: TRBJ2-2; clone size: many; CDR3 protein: CASSLGSGELFF; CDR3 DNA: TGTGCCAGCAGCCTCGGATCCGGGGAGCTGTTTTTT
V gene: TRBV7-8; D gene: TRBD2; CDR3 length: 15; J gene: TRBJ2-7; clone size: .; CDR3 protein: CASSTPGLAPYEQYF; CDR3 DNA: TGTGCCAGCAGTACCCCGGGACTAGCGCCATACGAGCAGTACTTC
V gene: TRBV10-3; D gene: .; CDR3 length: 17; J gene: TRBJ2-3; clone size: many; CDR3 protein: CAIDQGGASSSTDTQYF; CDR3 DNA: TGTGCCATCGATCAGGGGGGGGCCTCCTCTAGCACAGATACGCAGTATTTT
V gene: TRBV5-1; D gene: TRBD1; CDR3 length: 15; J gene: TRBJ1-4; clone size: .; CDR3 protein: CASSGQGVGDEKLFF; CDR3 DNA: TGCGCCAGTAGTGGACAGGGGGTAGGGGATGAAAAACTGTTTTTT
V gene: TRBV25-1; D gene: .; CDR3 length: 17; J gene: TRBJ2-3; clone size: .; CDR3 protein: CASSRTTGISAQDTQYF; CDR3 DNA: TGTGCCAGCAGTAGAACGACAGGAATAAGCGCTCAGGACACGCAGTATTTT
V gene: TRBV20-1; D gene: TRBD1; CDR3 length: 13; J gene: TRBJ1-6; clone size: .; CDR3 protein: CSAKDRENSPLHF; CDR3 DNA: TGCAGTGCCAAGGACAGGGAGAATTCACCCCTCCACTTT
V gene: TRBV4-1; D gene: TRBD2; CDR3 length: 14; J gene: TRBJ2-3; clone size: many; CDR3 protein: CASSQVAGGYSQYF; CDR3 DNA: TGCGCCAGCAGCCAAGTTGCGGGGGGCTACTCGCAGTATTTT
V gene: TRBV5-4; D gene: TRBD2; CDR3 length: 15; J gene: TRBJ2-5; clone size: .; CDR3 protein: CASSLSAGVQETQYF; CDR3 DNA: TGTGCCAGCAGCTTATCTGCGGGAGTCCAAGAGACCCAGTACTTC